This T cell receptor (beta chain) is from a study of CDR3 diversity in severe acne. TCRdb re-derived calls from the PCR reads in MiXCR, one entry per CDR3 protein. The sample has roughly 79,000 distinct CDR3 sequences, around 47% seen once; the top ten hold around a tenth. There are 21 residues in the CDR3. The germline CDR1 and CDR2 sequences are SGHVS and FNYEAQ. V lost 1 base to trimming and J lost 0 bases, with 24 bases between them. This clonotype has a single count. The receptor comes from a male donor with severe acne vulgaris. This rearrangement joins TRBV7-6 to TRBJ1-4; a weak D match, TRBD1 (6 bases). Sequences were obtained from blood. CDR3 in DNA: TGTGCCAGCAGCTTAGATATCGGACAGAACGCCCTTTATGCAACTAATGAAAAACTGTTTTTT. It translates to CASSLDIGQNALYATNEKLFF.